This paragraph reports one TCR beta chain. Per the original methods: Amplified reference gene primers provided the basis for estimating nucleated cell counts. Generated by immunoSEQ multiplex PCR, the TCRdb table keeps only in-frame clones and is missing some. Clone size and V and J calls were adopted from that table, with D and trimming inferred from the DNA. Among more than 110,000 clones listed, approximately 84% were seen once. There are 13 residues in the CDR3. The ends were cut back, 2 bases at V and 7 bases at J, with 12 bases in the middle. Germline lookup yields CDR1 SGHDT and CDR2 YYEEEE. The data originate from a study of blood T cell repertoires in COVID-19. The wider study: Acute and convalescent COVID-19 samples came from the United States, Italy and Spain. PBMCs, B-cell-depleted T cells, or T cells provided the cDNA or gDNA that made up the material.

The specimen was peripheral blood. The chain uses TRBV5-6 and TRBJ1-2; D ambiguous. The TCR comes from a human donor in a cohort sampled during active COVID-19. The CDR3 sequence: CASSFPEGSGYTF. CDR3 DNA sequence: TGTGCCAGCAGCTTTCCAGAGGGCTCTGGCTACACCTTC.